The rows below give T cell receptor beta chains drawn from one sample of a study of T cell changes during pregnancy in multiple sclerosis. The protocol was immunoSEQ multiplex PCR, while the TCRdb copy is restricted to in-frame clones and leaves out a portion. The sample has more than 85,000 clones; approximately 94% are singletons. This sample comprised peripheral blood, obtained before pregnancy. The receptors stem from a female donor with multiple sclerosis, enrolled in a pregnancy study. The conserved cysteine and the conserved F or W are not part of the CDR3 here. The order of the fields is D gene, V gene, CDR3 protein. The D gene is left open where the match is weak.

NA TRBV28 ASTHHQGNSNQPQH
TRBD2 TRBV9 ASSGSGTSGRAITEQY
NA TRBV18 ASSPASYEQY
TRBD1 TRBV4-1 ASSRQSRGLNTGELF
NA TRBV29-1 SAAGSETQY
NA TRBV28 ASRLGSEQF
NA TRBV5-6 ASSRTSARSGEKLF
TRBD2 TRBV30 AWQGLASHEQF
NA TRBV2 ASSYTAAEAF
NA TRBV4-1 ASSQEASGVNTEAF
NA TRBV7-9 ASSLRGSEAF
TRBD1 TRBV6-1 ASSEALGTVAYEQY
TRBD1 TRBV20-1 SAIQAGTGL
NA TRBV7-9 ASSETVTGELF
TRBD1 TRBV5-6 ASSLKVQGHETQY
NA TRBV7-9 ASSSGASDYTGELF
NA TRBV7-2 ASSPMTRGTEAF
NA TRBV11-2 ASSERSGSRQF
NA TRBV27 ASSLGHPGLVFNEQF
TRBD2 TRBV28 ASTSKRGTRGVHGEQF
NA TRBV2 ASGTGMLTEAF
NA TRBV10-3 AISEGWQGSTGELF
TRBD1 TRBV5-1 ASSPFDREETQY
NA TRBV28 ASSLTRGNQPQH
NA TRBV7-9 ASSPGGPRNEQF
TRBD1 TRBV29-1 SAVTGRDEQY
TRBD1 TRBV4-3 ASSQTTGNHGYT
TRBD1 TRBV6-6 ASRSDRGPYEQY
TRBD1 TRBV19 ASRYFGTGYDQPQH
NA TRBV5-1 ASSLTPTGAYEQY
NA TRBV25-1 ASSDLGRNGYT
TRBD1 TRBV7-2 ASSSTGYTEAF
NA TRBV9 ASSPGGNIQY
NA TRBV30 ASLTASYEQY
NA TRBV19 ASRKGASSYEQY
TRBD2 TRBV7-8 ASSLRREGGDTQY
TRBD1 TRBV28 ASSLVGSTGSQPQH
NA TRBV30 AWSVGGRAYEQY
NA TRBV7-8 ASSPTPLTYEQY
TRBD1 TRBV7-8 ASSLGTGGASGQPQH
NA TRBV27 ASSLWGGKSNQPQH
NA TRBV19 ASSIGGLETQY
NA TRBV29-1 SVFQETQY
NA TRBV30 AWSVRGNTEAF
TRBD2 TRBV30 AWRRGPIAGGPYEQY
NA TRBV19 ASIKYSGNTIY
NA TRBV7-8 ASSLKGMRAIRTDTQY
NA TRBV15 ATSRGGLRGSEQY
NA TRBV25-1 ASTGGSAYGYT
NA TRBV5-1 ASSLASKHNEQF
TRBD2 TRBV28 ASRVPGEGLEQY
NA TRBV2 ASSEAAFWGGRDEQY
NA TRBV5-1 ASSPGLQNTEAF
NA TRBV13 ASSPTPDIVDYEQY
TRBD1 TRBV13 ASSVLTGSYGYT